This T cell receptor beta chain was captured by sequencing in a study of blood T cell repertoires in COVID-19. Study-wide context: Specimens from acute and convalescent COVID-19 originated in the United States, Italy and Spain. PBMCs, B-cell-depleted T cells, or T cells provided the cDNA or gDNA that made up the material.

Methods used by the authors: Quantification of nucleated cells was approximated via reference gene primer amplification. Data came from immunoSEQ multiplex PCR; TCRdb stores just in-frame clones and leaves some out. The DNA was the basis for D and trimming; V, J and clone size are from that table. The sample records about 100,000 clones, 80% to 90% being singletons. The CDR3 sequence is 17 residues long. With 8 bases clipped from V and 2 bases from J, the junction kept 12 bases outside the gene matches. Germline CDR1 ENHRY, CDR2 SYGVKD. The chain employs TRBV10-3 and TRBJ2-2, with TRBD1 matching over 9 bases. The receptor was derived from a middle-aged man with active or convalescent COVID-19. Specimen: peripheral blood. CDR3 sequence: CAIARLGGQGNTGELFF. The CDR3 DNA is TGTGCCATCGCGCGCTTGGGGGGACAGGGCAACACCGGGGAGCTGTTTTTT.